A single TCR beta chain is shown here with its context. Study processing details: It was from reference gene primer amplification that nucleated cell counts were estimated. The assay was immunoSEQ multiplex PCR, and TCRdb's table has in-frame clones only and misses some. V and J calls and clone size are given by that table; D and trimming were obtained from the DNA. The repertoire holds approximately 250,000 clones, with 86% as singletons. This sample stems from a study of blood T cell repertoires in COVID-19. Study details: Whether acute or convalescent, the COVID-19 samples came from the United States, Italy and Spain. T cells, B-cell-depleted T cells, or PBMCs supplied cDNA or gDNA.

CDR1 and CDR2 from the germline V gene are LGHNA and YNFKEQ. CDR3 length equals 16 residues. With 3 bases clipped from V and 5 bases from J, the junction kept 7 bases outside the gene matches. Sequenced material: peripheral blood. This receptor was identified in a man aged 40-50 years with active or convalescent COVID-19. The chain recombines TRBV4-2 with TRBJ2-1, with 10 bases fitting TRBD2. CDR3 DNA: TGTGCCAGCAGCCAGCCCACTAGCGGGATCGACAATGAGCAGTTCTTC. It is translated as CASSQPTSGIDNEQFF.